Shown below are 9 T cell receptor beta chains from a single sample sequenced in a study of shared clonotypes between healthy human individuals. Naive CD8 cells, CD45RO-negative and positively selected for CCR7, excluded terminally differentiated effector memory CD45RA+ cells. Here immunoSEQ multiplex PCR was the method, and the copy in TCRdb shows in-frame clones only, minus some. The sample carries 1.5 million to 2.5 million clones, about 95% recorded once. Sequencing was performed on naive CD8+ T cells sorted from blood. These receptor sequences come from a man aged 18 to 29 in good health.

The sample holds one count of this clone. V and J are TRBV7-8 and TRBJ2-7; 7 nucleotides match TRBD2. Germline-derived CDR1 and CDR2 are SGHVS and FQNEAQ. The CDR3 is made up of 16 amino acids. The ends lost 4 bases at V and 5 bases at J; junction bases unmatched: 14. CDR3 in DNA: TGTGCCAGCAGCTCGGTCGTGGGCGGGAGTACCAACGAGCAGTACTTC. It translates to CASSSVVGGSTNEQYF.

In regard to this clone: Other DNA sequences from this sample encode an identical CDR3 as well. This sequence joins TRBV27 and TRBJ2-1; 7 nucleotides line up with TRBD2. Losses at the gene ends were 6 bases for V and 7 bases for J; bases not matched to a gene: 3. Looked up from germline, CDR1 is MNHEY and CDR2 is SMNVEV (reference sequence). This CDR3 contains 12 residues. Written as DNA, the CDR3 is TGTGCCAGCAGCCCGGGGGGTAATGAGCAGTTCTTC. Amino acid sequence: CASSPGGNEQFF.

As regards this clone: The identical CDR3 is also encoded by other nucleotide sequences in the sample. V usage is TRBV5-1 and J usage is TRBJ2-1, with 11 bases identical to TRBD2. Germline V gene lookup returns CDR1 SGHRS and CDR2 YFSETQ. V was clipped by 4 bases and J by 4 bases; unmatched bases: 4. The CDR3 spans 15 residues. The CDR3 DNA sequence: TGCGCCAGCAGCCCCGGGACTAGCGGTTACAATGAGCAGTTCTTC. Protein sequence: CASSPGTSGYNEQFF.

The J gene is TRBJ2-2, the V gene TRBV4-2, with TRBD2 matching 15 bases. The J segment lost 5 bases and the V segment lost 4 bases, leaving 5 bases of the junction unmatched. The CDR3 length is 17 residues. In germline, CDR1 is LGHNA, CDR2 YNFKEQ. The CDR3 DNA is TGTGCCAGCAGCCTCGGACTAGCGGGGGGGCCGACCGGGGAGCTGTTTTTT. This gives the protein CASSLGLAGGPTGELFF.

The V and J genes are TRBV9 and TRBJ1-1; the D gene is possibly TRBD1 (6 bases). The CDR3 is 15 residues long. V dropped 3 bases and J dropped 0 bases, with 12 bases sitting between them. Germline V gives CDR1 SGDLS, CDR2 YYNGEE. The CDR3 nucleotides read TGTGCCAGCAGCGCAGGGAGGGGGATGAACACTGAAGCTTTCTTT. Its translation: CASSAGRGMNTEAFF.

The rearrangement uses TRBV6-5 and TRBJ2-7; tentative D call: TRBD1 (5 bases). V lost 5 bases to trimming and J lost 4 bases, with 18 bases between them. This CDR3 is 15 amino acids long. Germline loops: CDR1 MNHEY, CDR2 SVGAGI. The CDR3, as DNA: TGTGCCAGCAGTCCTACCTTCCTGGGGCCTTACGAGCAGTACTTC. Translated, it gives CASSPTFLGPYEQYF.

The V gene is TRBV11-3, the J gene TRBJ2-2, with a tentative D call TRBD2 (5 bases). Germline lookup yields CDR1 SGHNT and CDR2 YENEEA. The length of the CDR3 is 14 residues. V shed 3 bases and J shed 1 base, with 6 bases lying between them. CDR3 DNA: TGTGCCAGCAGCTTTGCGGGGAACACCGGGGAGCTGTTTTTT. Translated: CASSFAGNTGELFF.

This clone showed up just a few times. The chain combines TRBV27 with TRBJ2-7, with unresolved D. This CDR3 is 12 amino acids long. The germline gives CDR1 MNHEY, CDR2 SMNVEV (reference sequence). V lost 8 bases and J lost 1, with 9 bases in between. The CDR3, as DNA: TGTGCCAGCGGAACGCTTTCCTACGAGCAGTACTTC. Protein sequence: CASGTLSYEQYF.

The table lists this clone with a count of one. This chain uses TRBV5-6 with TRBJ2-5, with 11 nucleotides matching TRBD2. The germline V gene has CDR1 SGHDT and CDR2 YYEEEE. The V gene end was trimmed by 2 bases and the J gene end by 0 bases; junction bases not matched to a gene: 3. The CDR3 runs to 16 residues. The CDR3 is CASSLGLAGHQETQYF. DNA for the CDR3: TGTGCCAGCAGCTTAGGACTAGCGGGCCACCAAGAGACCCAGTACTTC.